This T cell receptor (beta chain) was documented in a study of T cell responses to AZD1222 COVID-19 vaccine. Here immunoSEQ multiplex PCR was the method, and the copy in TCRdb shows in-frame clones only, minus some. This table has 150,000 to 200,000 clones, just over 90% appearing once. Study results and limitations: Rises in breadth and depth of Spike-specific TCRs came after two AZD1222 doses. Baseline seropositivity occurred in only six AZD1222 recipients.

This clone was counted once. Its target is not known. Germline CDR1 is MNHEY and CDR2 is SVGAGI. The CDR3 totals 15 residues. V was cut by 0 bases and J by 1 base, with 7 bases left in between. The TCR was taken from an adult who received the AZD1222 COVID-19 vaccine. The material was peripheral blood, obtained 28 days after the second AZD1222 dose. V is TRBV6-5 and J is TRBJ1-5; unclear D gene. This CDR3 is CASSYSLGSNQPQHF. DNA of the CDR3: TGTGCCAGCAGTTACTCGTTGGGAAGCAATCAGCCCCAGCATTTT.